Given below is one T cell receptor beta chain in context. This entry comes from a study of blood T cell repertoires in COVID-19. V lost 7 bases, J lost 8 bases, and 17 bases lay in between. This CDR3 region has 12 residues. Germline V gene sequence: CDR1 SQVTM, CDR2 ANQGSEA. This table comes from immunoSEQ multiplex PCR, and its TCRdb copy is limited to in-frame clones, with some not included. The repertoire holds about 96,000 clones, with 70% to 90% as singletons. The TCR was taken from a human donor with COVID-19, enrolled during active disease. The donor label of this sample is uncertain. This sequence joins TRBV29-1 and TRBJ1-2; D unclear. Material: peripheral blood. CDR3 nucleotide sequence: TGCAGCGGGAGGGCCACGGACGGAGGCTACACCTTC. This gives the protein CSGRATDGGYTF.